This paragraph reports one T cell receptor beta chain. Its antigen is not identified. This CDR3 is 13 amino acids long. V was trimmed by 2 bases and J by 7 bases, leaving 9 bases between them. CDR1 is MGHDK, CDR2 SYGVNS, per germline. This sample was included in a study of Graves' ophthalmopathy and Graves' hyperthyroidism. Study-level information: Investigators collected peripheral blood at initial diagnosis, before any treatment was given.

The authors amplified TCR beta CDR3 regions, and they did so from RNA transcripts for repertoire sequencing. After a first-round RT-PCR with HTBI primers, a second-round multiplex PCR was run. TCRdb reanalysed the multiplex PCR reads using MiXCR and keeps one entry per CDR3 protein. The sample records around 600,000 distinct CDR3 sequences, about two fifths being singletons. Regarding the study as a whole: At about 69% sensitivity and approximately 72% specificity, the model predicted progression of the ophthalmopathy.

The TCR sequence derives from an adult man with Graves' ophthalmopathy. The rearrangement links TRBV25-1 to TRBJ1-3; perhaps TRBD1 as D (5 bases). Sequencing was performed on peripheral blood. CDR3 nucleotides: TGTGCCAGCAGTGAACCAGGGTCGAACACCATATATTTT. Residues: CASSEPGSNTIYF.